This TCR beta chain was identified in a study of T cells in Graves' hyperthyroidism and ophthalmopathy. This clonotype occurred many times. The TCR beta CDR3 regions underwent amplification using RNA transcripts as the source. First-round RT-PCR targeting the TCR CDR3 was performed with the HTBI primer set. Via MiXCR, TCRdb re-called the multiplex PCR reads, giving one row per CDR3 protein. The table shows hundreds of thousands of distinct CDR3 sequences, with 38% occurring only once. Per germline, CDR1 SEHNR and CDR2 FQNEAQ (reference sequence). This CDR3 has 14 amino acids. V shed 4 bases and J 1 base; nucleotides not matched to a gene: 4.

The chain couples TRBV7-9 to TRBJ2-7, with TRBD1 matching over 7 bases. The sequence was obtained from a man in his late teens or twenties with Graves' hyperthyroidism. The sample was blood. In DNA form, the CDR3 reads TGTGCCAGCAGCTACGGGGACAGATCCTACGAGCAGTACTTC. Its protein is CASSYGDRSYEQYF.